The TCR beta chain described here comes from a study of cytomegalovirus exposure and HLA in healthy donors. Findings and caveats of the study: Sequences of the TCR beta chain were said to predict the HLA-A and HLA-B alleles of most subjects accurately.

To note about this clone: Its specificity is not known.

Per the germline V gene, CDR1 is SGHRS and CDR2 is YFSETQ. CDR3 length equals 17 residues. V was pared by 6 bases and J by 9 bases, with 13 bases of the junction left unmatched. Primers: 60 Vbeta forward and 13 Jbeta reverse. Profiling relied on immunoSEQ multiplex PCR, and the TCRdb table lists in-frame clones only, not all of them. This sample carries 110,000 to 150,000 clones, 75% of them seen once, and the ten largest clones take 3% to 3.5%. This TCR was recovered from a man aged 40-50 years in good health and CMV-seronegative. The sequenced material came from PBMCs. V gene TRBV5-1 combines with J gene TRBJ2-1; 15 bases fit TRBD2. The CDR3 is CASNGLAGGTYLGEQFF. For the CDR3, the DNA is TGCGCCAGCAATGGACTAGCGGGGGGGACCTACCTGGGTGAGCAGTTCTTC.